This record looks at one T cell receptor (beta chain) sequence and its context. This sample is drawn from a study of blood T cell repertoires in COVID-19. Study-level background: Samples taken during acute and convalescent COVID-19 were collected in the United States, Italy and Spain.

V dropped 2 bases and J dropped 4 bases, with 9 bases sitting between them. This CDR3 comprises 15 residues. CDR1 is MNHEY, CDR2 SVGEGT, per germline. The table came from immunoSEQ multiplex PCR; TCRdb's copy has only in-frame clones and leaves some out. The table has under 250,000 clones, roughly 82% seen once. This clonotype was sampled from a man over 45 with active or convalescent COVID-19. Sequencing was done on a sample of peripheral blood. The V gene is TRBV6-2 or TRBV6-3, the J gene TRBJ2-6; unclear D gene. CDR3 residues: CASSYLKRGANVLTF. The DNA for the CDR3 is TGTGCCAGCAGTTACCTAAAACGGGGGGCCAACGTCCTGACTTTC.